The source of this T cell receptor (beta chain) is a study of T-cell memory formation after mild COVID-19. Between the trimmed V and J ends, which lost 6 bases and 9 bases, there was a span of 21 bases. Germline V gene lookup returns CDR1 MNHEY and CDR2 SVGEGT. The CDR3 runs to 15 residues. 5'RACE with constant-segment primers built TCRalpha and TCRbeta cDNA libraries with UMIs. TCRdb reprocessed the 5' RACE reads with MiXCR, giving one entry per CDR3 protein. The sample shows about 130,000 distinct CDR3 sequences, around 15% of them seen only once. In its sample, this clonotype was seen many times. As yet, its antigen is unknown. Overall study findings and caveats: CD4+ clones that contracted lay mainly in CM and EM; CD8+ ones lay in EMRA.

The specimen was PBMCs or a T cell subset sorted from them (not recorded which). The genes are TRBV6-2 or TRBV6-3 and TRBJ2-1; D might be TRBD2 (6 bases). This clonotype originated in a man aged 18 to 29 who had mild COVID-19 (a few samples of this study predate the infection). Cell type and time point are not known. This chain's CDR3 is CASSQQERPAGEQFF. The CDR3 DNA reads TGTGCCAGCAGCCAACAGGAACGACCAGCGGGTGAGCAGTTCTTC.